This TCR beta chain was recorded in a study of blood T cell repertoires in COVID-19. Libraries were prepared by immunoSEQ multiplex PCR; TCRdb keeps only in-frame clonotypes and omits some of them. The sample records about 170,000 clones, just under 85% being singletons. The sequencing sample was made of peripheral blood. This clonotype originated in a woman older than 75 with COVID-19, enrolled during active disease.

The CDR3 DNA reads as TGTGCCAGCAGCCGCACAGCAGCTAACTATGGCTACACCTTC. Amino acids: CASSRTAANYGYTF. This chain connects TRBV6-5 to TRBJ1-2; no definite D call. The V and J ends lost 6 bases and 0 bases respectively, with 11 bases between them. Germline CDR1 is MNHEY and CDR2 is SVGAGI. This CDR3 contains 14 residues.